Listed below are T cell receptor beta chains from one sample, sequenced in a study of blood T cell repertoires in COVID-19. Assay: immunoSEQ multiplex PCR; the TCRdb copy retains only in-frame clones and omits some. Among 170,000 or so clones listed, roughly 87% were seen once. The sample comprised peripheral blood. Receptors were obtained from a man aged 18 to 29 who had recovered from COVID-19. Both conserved end residues are part of each CDR3. Fields, in order: clone size, J gene, D gene, V gene, CDR3 DNA, CDR3 protein. A D gene is named only where the DNA matches it firmly. Size is omitted from some rows. Given values are once, few, many or a class for expanded clones.

>.|TRBJ1-5|TRBD1|TRBV3-1/TRBV3-2
TGTGCCAGCAGCCAAGATAATCCAGGGACAGGTGACTATAGCAATCAGCCCCAGCATTTT
CASSQDNPGTGDYSNQPQHF
>.|TRBJ2-1|TRBD2|TRBV7-9
TGTGCCAGCAGCCTTAGCGGGAGCTCCTACAATGAGCAGTTCTTC
CASSLSGSSYNEQFF
>.|TRBJ1-2|.|TRBV5-5
TGTGCCAGCAGCTTGGCGGCAGGGTCCTATGGCTACACCTTC
CASSLAAGSYGYTF
>.|TRBJ2-3|.|TRBV10-1
TGCGCCAGCAGTGAGGTAGAGGCCGAGCTGGCAGATACGCAGTATTTT
CASSEVEAELADTQYF
>.|TRBJ2-1|TRBD2|TRBV10-2
TGCGCCAGCAACTCGGTAGCGGGATTGGGCAATGAGCAGTTCTTC
CASNSVAGLGNEQFF
>.|TRBJ1-5|.|TRBV2
TGTGCCAGCACGGGTAGGGGGAACAATCAGCCCCAGCATTTT
CASTGRGNNQPQHF
>.|TRBJ2-4|.|TRBV11-2
TGTGCCAGCAGCTCCTTAGAACAGGCCAAAAACATTCAGTACTTC
CASSSLEQAKNIQYF
>.|TRBJ2-7|TRBD1|TRBV19
TGTGCCAGTAGTACAACCGGGACAGGGTTCGACGAGCAGTACTTC
CASSTTGTGFDEQYF
>.|TRBJ2-5|.|TRBV2
TGTGCCAGCAGTTTAGCGGTCCAAGAGACCCAGTACTTC
CASSLAVQETQYF
>.|TRBJ2-3|.|TRBV5-8
TGTGCCAGCAGCTTGACCCTAACCCTTAGCACAGATACGCAGTATTTT
CASSLTLTLSTDTQYF
>.|TRBJ2-1|.|TRBV5-1
TGCGCCAGCAGGGTTGTGGCGGGGACCAATGAGCAGTTCTTC
CASRVVAGTNEQFF
>once|TRBJ2-3|.|TRBV5-4
TGTGCCAGCACCCTTTCCCCGCAGGGATCCACAGATACGCAGTATTTT
CASTLSPQGSTDTQYF
>.|TRBJ1-5|TRBD1|TRBV3-1/TRBV3-2
TGTGCCAGCAGCCAACCAGGGACAGAGAATCAGCCCCAGCATTTT
CASSQPGTENQPQHF
>.|TRBJ2-7|.|TRBV5-5
TGTGCCACTGTAGACGGGTACGAGCAGTACTTC
CATVDGYEQYF
>.|TRBJ2-1|.|TRBV19
TGTGCCAGTAGTATAGTTCCACAAACGGGGAATGAGCAGTTCTTC
CASSIVPQTGNEQFF
>.|TRBJ2-6|TRBD1|TRBV19
TGTGCCAGTAGTACGTGGACAGGGGAGCTACCCGGGGCCAACGTCCTGACTTTC
CASSTWTGELPGANVLTF
>.|TRBJ2-7|.|TRBV6-5
TGTGCCAGCAGCGCCTTCTCGGGGTCCTACGAGCAGTACTTC
CASSAFSGSYEQYF
>few|TRBJ2-1|TRBD2|TRBV9
TGTGCCAGCAGCTCCTCCGGGACTAGCGGTATTTATGAGCAGTTCTTC
CASSSSGTSGIYEQFF
>.|TRBJ2-5|TRBD1|TRBV2
TGTGCCACCCAACGGACAGGGAGGAGGGAGACCCAGTACTTC
CATQRTGRRETQYF
>.|TRBJ2-2|.|TRBV9
TGTGCCAGCAGCGTCGGGCGGGATGGGCCCGGGGAGCTGTTTTTT
CASSVGRDGPGELFF
>.|TRBJ2-2|TRBD1|TRBV6-2/TRBV6-3
TGTGCCAGCAGTTACGGGACAGCGAACACCGGGGAGCTGTTTTTT
CASSYGTANTGELFF
>.|TRBJ2-2|TRBD2|TRBV5-1
TGCGCCAGCAGCCTGACTAGCGGGAGTACCGGGGAGCTGTTTTTT
CASSLTSGSTGELFF
>.|TRBJ2-2|.|TRBV5-1
TGCGCCAGCAGCTTGGATAGCGTTAACACCGGGGAGCTGTTTTTT
CASSLDSVNTGELFF
>.|TRBJ1-1|.|TRBV20-1
TGCAGAGGGGAAGGGGGCACTGAAGCTTTCTTT
CRGEGGTEAFF
>.|TRBJ2-5|TRBD1|TRBV9
TGTGCCAGCAGCCCTGACAGGGTTCAAGAGACCCAGTACTTC
CASSPDRVQETQYF
>.|TRBJ2-1|.|TRBV7-3
TGTGCCAGCAGCTTAAACCGACGGAACAGCTCCTACAATGAGCAGTTCTTC
CASSLNRRNSSYNEQFF
>.|TRBJ2-3|TRBD2|TRBV7-9
TGTGCCAGCAGCCATGCTAGCGGGGTTGGCGTCGATACGCAGTATTTT
CASSHASGVGVDTQYF
>.|TRBJ2-2|TRBD2|TRBV7-6
TGTGCCAGCAGCCCACTCCGGGGACTACCCGGGGAGCTGTTTTTT
CASSPLRGLPGELFF
>.|TRBJ2-3|TRBD2|TRBV5-4
TGTGCCAGCAGCTCCAATCGGGTTAGCGGGAGCACAGATACGCAGTATTTT
CASSSNRVSGSTDTQYF
>.|TRBJ1-4|TRBD1|TRBV4-3
TGCGCCAGCAGCCTAGGGACAGTTAATGAAAAACTGTTTTTT
CASSLGTVNEKLFF
>.|TRBJ1-1|TRBD1|TRBV10-3
TGTGCCGCTAGTGGGGACAGCAGTGAAGCTTTCTTT
CAASGDSSEAFF
>.|TRBJ2-7|TRBD2|TRBV11-2
TGTGCCAGCAGCTCCCCGGGACTAGCGGGATCCAGCTACGAGCAGTACTTC
CASSSPGLAGSSYEQYF
>.|TRBJ2-7|TRBD1|TRBV5-6
TGTGCCAGCAGCTTTGGCAGGGGGCAGTACGAGCAGTACTTC
CASSFGRGQYEQYF
>.|TRBJ1-5|TRBD1|TRBV9
TGTGCCAGCAGCCCCAAGGGACAGGGGATCGATCAGCCCCAGCATTTT
CASSPKGQGIDQPQHF
>.|TRBJ2-7|.|TRBV5-1
TGCGCCAGCAGCGACCCTGGGCTGGAGGCGGACGAGCAGTACTTC
CASSDPGLEADEQYF
>.|TRBJ2-7|.|TRBV25-1
TGTGCCAGCAGTCCGAGAGCGTTGACCTACGAGCAGTACTTC
CASSPRALTYEQYF
>few|TRBJ1-1|.|TRBV5-1
TGCGCCAGCAGCTTTACGGGTACCGGCACTGAAGCTTTCTTT
CASSFTGTGTEAFF
>.|TRBJ1-5|.|TRBV15
TGTGCCACCAGCAAACAACAGGGAAATAATCAGCCCCAGCATTTT
CATSKQQGNNQPQHF
>.|TRBJ2-6|.|TRBV7-9
TGTGCCAGCAGCCCACCGGGGGGGGCCAACGTCCTGACTTTC
CASSPPGGANVLTF
>few|TRBJ2-1|.|TRBV24-1
TGTGCCACCAGTGTCGGGGATAACTCCTACAATGAGCAGTTCTTC
CATSVGDNSYNEQFF
>.|TRBJ2-1|.|TRBV3-1/TRBV3-2
TGTGCCAGCACCTCTAGCGAACGCTCCTACAATGAGCAGTTCTTC
CASTSSERSYNEQFF
>.|TRBJ2-3|TRBD2|TRBV15
TGTGCCACCAGCGGGGAGCGGGAGCATAGAGATACGCAGTATTTT
CATSGEREHRDTQYF
>.|TRBJ2-2|.|TRBV4-3
TGCGCCAGCAGCCCTGGGGGGATTGCCGGGGAGCTGTTTTTT
CASSPGGIAGELFF
>.|TRBJ1-1|.|TRBV6-2/TRBV6-3
TGTGCCAGCAGCGTCAGGGCCGGATCTGCTGAAGCTTTCTTT
CASSVRAGSAEAFF
>.|TRBJ1-4|TRBD1|TRBV10-3
TGTGCCATCTCCCGGGACAGGGACAATGAAAAACTGTTTTTT
CAISRDRDNEKLFF
>.|TRBJ2-4|TRBD2|TRBV19
TGTGCCACCCTTTGGACTAGCGGGAGGCTCCACATTCAGTACTTC
CATLWTSGRLHIQYF
>.|TRBJ1-1|TRBD1|TRBV7-3
TGTGCCAGCAGCTCATACGAGACAGGGAGGTACACTGAAGCTTTCTTT
CASSSYETGRYTEAFF